There are many counts of the clone carrying this T cell receptor (beta chain). Antigen: not known. The TCRbeta library incorporated unique molecular identifiers. MiXCR, run by TCRdb on the PCR reads, gives a single entry per CDR3 protein. Found here are more than 200,000 distinct CDR3 sequences, roughly 26% of them singletons; the top ten hold over 2.5%. Germline assignment: CDR1 MDHEN and CDR2 SYDVKM. V lost 3 bases and J 2 bases, leaving 14 bases between the germline ends. The CDR3 length is 15 residues. This sample is drawn from a study of T-cell reconstitution after alpha-beta-depleted transplantation in children. Study-wide findings and caveats: Fresh T-cell production supplied most of the T-cell counts and diversity seen one year after transplant.

The V call is TRBV28, the J call TRBJ2-7; D gene unclear. The clonotype originates from a girl under 10 years old with Fanconi anemia, due to receive a stem cell transplant. The material was PBMCs, obtained before TCRalphabeta/CD19-depleted stem cell transplant. This CDR3 reads CASSFPAGLAYEQYF. CDR3 sequence (DNA): TGTGCCAGCAGTTTTCCCGCAGGATTGGCCTACGAGCAGTACTTC.